This T cell receptor beta chain came from a study of blood T cells in healthy people across ages. Study-wide points: When one million T cells were used, diversity estimates were thought to be underestimates. Age advanced and TCR beta diversity per million T cells fell, roughly linearly.

This clonotype was detected many times. The target antigen is unknown. Every sample gave at least 6 micrograms of total RNA when it was extracted. Per germline, CDR1 MNHEY and CDR2 SVGEGT. The CDR3 length is 14 residues. V shed 6 bases, J shed 10 bases, and the junction held 10 bases outside the gene matches. Combining a sample-barcoded 5' primer with a J-beta primer mix, a second PCR ran for about 7 to 11 cycles. TCRdb used MiXCR to reprocess the 5' RACE reads, holding one entry per CDR3 protein. The sample holds roughly 900,000 distinct CDR3 sequences, around 28% seen once. The chain uses TRBV6-2 or TRBV6-3 and TRBJ2-1; 9 positions agree with TRBD2. Sequencing input: blood. The TCR sequence derives from a woman aged 80 or over in good health. CDR3 amino acids: CASSPGTSRFEQFF. DNA of the CDR3: TGTGCCAGCAGCCCCGGGACTAGCAGGTTCGAGCAGTTCTTC.